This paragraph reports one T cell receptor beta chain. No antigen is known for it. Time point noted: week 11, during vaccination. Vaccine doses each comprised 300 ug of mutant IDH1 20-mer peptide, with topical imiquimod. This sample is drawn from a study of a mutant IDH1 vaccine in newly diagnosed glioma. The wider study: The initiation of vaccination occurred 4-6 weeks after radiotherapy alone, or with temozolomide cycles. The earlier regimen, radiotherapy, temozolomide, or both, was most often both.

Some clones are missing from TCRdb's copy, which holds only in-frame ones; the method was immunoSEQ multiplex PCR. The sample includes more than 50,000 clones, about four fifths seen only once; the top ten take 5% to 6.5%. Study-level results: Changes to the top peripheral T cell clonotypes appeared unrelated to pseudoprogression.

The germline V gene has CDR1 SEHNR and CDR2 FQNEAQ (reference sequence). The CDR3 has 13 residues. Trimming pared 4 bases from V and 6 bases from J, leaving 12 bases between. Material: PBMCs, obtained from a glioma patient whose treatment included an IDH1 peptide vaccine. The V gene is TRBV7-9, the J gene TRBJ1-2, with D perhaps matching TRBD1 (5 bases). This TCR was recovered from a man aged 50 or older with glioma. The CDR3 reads CASSSGGPDGYTF. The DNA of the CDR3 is TGTGCCAGCAGCTCCGGGGGTCCAGATGGCTACACCTTC.